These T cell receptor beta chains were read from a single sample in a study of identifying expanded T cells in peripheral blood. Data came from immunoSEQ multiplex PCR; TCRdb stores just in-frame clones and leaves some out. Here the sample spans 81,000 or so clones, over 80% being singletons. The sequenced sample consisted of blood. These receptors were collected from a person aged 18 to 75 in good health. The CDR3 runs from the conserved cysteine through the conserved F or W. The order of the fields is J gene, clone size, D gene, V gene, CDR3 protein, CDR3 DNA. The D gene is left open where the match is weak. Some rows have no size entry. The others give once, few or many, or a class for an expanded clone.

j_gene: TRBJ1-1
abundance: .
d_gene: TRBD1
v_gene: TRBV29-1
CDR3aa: CSVGQGGTEAFF
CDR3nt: TGCAGCGTTGGACAGGGGGGCACTGAAGCTTTCTTT

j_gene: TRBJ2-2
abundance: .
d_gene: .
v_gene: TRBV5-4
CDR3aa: CASSQTRDGELFF
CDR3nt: TGTGCCAGCAGCCAGACCCGGGACGGGGAGCTGTTTTTT

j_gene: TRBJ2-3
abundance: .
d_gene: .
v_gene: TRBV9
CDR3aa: CASSALQSTDTQYF
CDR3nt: TGTGCCAGCAGCGCGCTCCAGAGCACAGATACGCAGTATTTT

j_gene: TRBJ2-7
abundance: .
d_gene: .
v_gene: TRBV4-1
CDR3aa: CASSQPLSSYEQYF
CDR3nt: TGCGCCAGCAGCCAACCCCTGAGCTCCTACGAGCAGTACTTC

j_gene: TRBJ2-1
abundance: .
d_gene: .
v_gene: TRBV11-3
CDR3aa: CASSLGRDEQFF
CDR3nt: TGTGCCAGCAGCTTAGGTAGGGATGAGCAGTTCTTC

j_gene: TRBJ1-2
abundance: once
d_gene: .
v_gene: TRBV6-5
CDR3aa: CASSYWGVREGDGYTF
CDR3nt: TGTGCCAGCAGTTATTGGGGGGTTCGAGAGGGAGATGGCTACACCTTC

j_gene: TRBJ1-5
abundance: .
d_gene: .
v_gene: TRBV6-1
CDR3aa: CASLDLANQPQHF
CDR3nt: TGTGCCAGCCTGGACCTGGCAAATCAGCCCCAGCATTTT

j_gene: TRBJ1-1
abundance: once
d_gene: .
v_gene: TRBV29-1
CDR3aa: CSVEGRLTEAFF
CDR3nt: TGCAGCGTTGAAGGGCGGCTCACTGAAGCTTTCTTT

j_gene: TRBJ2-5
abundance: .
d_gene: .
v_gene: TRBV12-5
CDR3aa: CASGLGQEPQETQYF
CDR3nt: TGTGCTAGTGGTTTGGGACAGGAGCCCCAAGAGACCCAGTACTTC

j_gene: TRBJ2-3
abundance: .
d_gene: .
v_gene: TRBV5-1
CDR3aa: CASSLGHTDTQYF
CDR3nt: TGTGCCAGCAGCTTGGGCCACACAGATACGCAGTATTTT

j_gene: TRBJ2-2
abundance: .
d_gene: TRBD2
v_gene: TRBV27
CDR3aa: CASTPLAGVDTGELFF
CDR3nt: TGTGCCAGCACACCGCTAGCGGGAGTTGACACCGGGGAGCTGTTTTTT

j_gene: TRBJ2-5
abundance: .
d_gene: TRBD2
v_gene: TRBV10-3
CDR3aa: CAIRVGTSGQETQYF
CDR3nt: TGTGCCATCAGGGTGGGGACTAGCGGCCAAGAGACCCAGTACTTC

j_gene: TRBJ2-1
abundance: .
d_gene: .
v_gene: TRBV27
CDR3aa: CASSPRYNEQFF
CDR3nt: TGTGCCAGCAGTCCGCGTTACAATGAGCAGTTCTTC

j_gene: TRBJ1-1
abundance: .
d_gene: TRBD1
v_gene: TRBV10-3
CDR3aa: CAISEIGWGQGAPEAFF
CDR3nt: TGTGCCATCAGTGAGATCGGGTGGGGACAGGGGGCCCCTGAAGCTTTCTTT